These T cell receptor beta chains were read from a single sample in a study of blood T cell repertoires in COVID-19. This table comes from immunoSEQ multiplex PCR, and its TCRdb copy is limited to in-frame clones, with some not included. The repertoire holds fewer than 350,000 clones, with more than 70% as singletons. Sequencing input: peripheral blood. All receptors come from a woman younger than 45 with COVID-19, enrolled during active disease. CDR3s include the opening cysteine and the closing phenylalanine or tryptophan. A D gene is named only where the DNA matches it firmly. Not every row has a clone size; where given, it reads once, few, many or a size class.

J gene: TRBJ1-1; clone size: once; V gene: TRBV29-1; D gene: TRBD1; CDR3 DNA: TGCAGCGTTGTGGGTGGAGGGGGCCCTGAAGCTTTCTTT; CDR3 protein: CSVVGGGGPEAFF
J gene: TRBJ1-2; clone size: once; V gene: TRBV28; D gene: .; CDR3 DNA: TGTGCCAGCAGTTTAGCGGCAGCCTATGGCTACACCTTC; CDR3 protein: CASSLAAAYGYTF
J gene: TRBJ1-2; clone size: few; V gene: TRBV5-1; D gene: .; CDR3 DNA: TGCGCCAGCAGCTTGGGACAGAGCTATGGCTACACCTTC; CDR3 protein: CASSLGQSYGYTF
J gene: TRBJ1-4; clone size: .; V gene: TRBV6-1; D gene: TRBD1; CDR3 DNA: TGTGCCAGCAGTGAGACAGGGGCGGATGAAAAACTGTTTTTT; CDR3 protein: CASSETGADEKLFF
J gene: TRBJ1-1; clone size: .; V gene: TRBV9; D gene: TRBD1; CDR3 DNA: TGTGCCAGCAGCGTAGGTTTGGGGACAGCGAACACTGAAGCTTTCTTT; CDR3 protein: CASSVGLGTANTEAFF
J gene: TRBJ1-2; clone size: .; V gene: TRBV12-3/TRBV12-4; D gene: .; CDR3 DNA: TGTGCCAGCAGGACCAGGGGTGGCTACACCTTC; CDR3 protein: CASRTRGGYTF
J gene: TRBJ1-2; clone size: .; V gene: TRBV6-4; D gene: .; CDR3 DNA: TGTGCCAGCAGTGTCCCGGGAGAGGGCTATGGCTACACCTTC; CDR3 protein: CASSVPGEGYGYTF
J gene: TRBJ1-6; clone size: .; V gene: TRBV5-1; D gene: TRBD1; CDR3 DNA: TGCGCCAGCAGCGAAGACAGGGATTTTTCACCCCTCCACTTT; CDR3 protein: CASSEDRDFSPLHF
J gene: TRBJ1-2; clone size: .; V gene: TRBV7-9; D gene: .; CDR3 DNA: TGTGCCACCGCCGAACCCAGGGTCTATGGCTACACCTTC; CDR3 protein: CATAEPRVYGYTF
J gene: TRBJ2-1; clone size: .; V gene: TRBV28; D gene: .; CDR3 DNA: TGTGCCAGCAGTTTTTCGGGTTCTAGAAACAATGAGCAGTTCTTC; CDR3 protein: CASSFSGSRNNEQFF
J gene: TRBJ1-1; clone size: .; V gene: TRBV6-1; D gene: .; CDR3 DNA: TGTGCCAGCAGTGAGGTCCGGGGGACTGAAGCTTTCTTT; CDR3 protein: CASSEVRGTEAFF
J gene: TRBJ1-2; clone size: .; V gene: TRBV7-2; D gene: TRBD1; CDR3 DNA: TGTGCCAGCAGCACCCGGACAGGGGGAGGCTACACCTTC; CDR3 protein: CASSTRTGGGYTF
J gene: TRBJ1-2; clone size: .; V gene: TRBV10-2; D gene: .; CDR3 DNA: TGCGCCAGCAGTGGGGGAGGGAACTATGGCTACACCTTC; CDR3 protein: CASSGGGNYGYTF
J gene: TRBJ2-3; clone size: .; V gene: TRBV29-1; D gene: .; CDR3 DNA: TGCAGCGTTGAAGGCCTGCCGAACAGGGGCACAGATACGCAGTATTTT; CDR3 protein: CSVEGLPNRGTDTQYF
J gene: TRBJ1-5; clone size: few; V gene: TRBV6-5; D gene: .; CDR3 DNA: TGTGCCAGCAGTCCCCAGACAGGCCGGGGACAGCCCCAGCATTTT; CDR3 protein: CASSPQTGRGQPQHF
J gene: TRBJ1-6; clone size: .; V gene: TRBV7-9; D gene: TRBD1; CDR3 DNA: TGTGCCAGCAGCTTAGAACAGGGGACTTCACCCCTCCACTTT; CDR3 protein: CASSLEQGTSPLHF
J gene: TRBJ2-6; clone size: .; V gene: TRBV28; D gene: TRBD1; CDR3 DNA: TGTGCCAGCAGTGGGACAGGGTCCGGGGCCAACGTCCTGACTTTC; CDR3 protein: CASSGTGSGANVLTF
J gene: TRBJ1-6; clone size: .; V gene: TRBV13; D gene: .; CDR3 DNA: TGTGCCAGCAGCCTGGGGGCAGGGGATTATTCACCCCTCCACTTT; CDR3 protein: CASSLGAGDYSPLHF
J gene: TRBJ1-1; clone size: .; V gene: TRBV12-3/TRBV12-4; D gene: .; CDR3 DNA: TGTGCCAGCAGTTCGGGAACTGAAGCTTTCTTT; CDR3 protein: CASSSGTEAFF
J gene: TRBJ2-1; clone size: .; V gene: TRBV9; D gene: TRBD2; CDR3 DNA: TGTGCCAGCAGCGATCCTACCCAGACTAGCGGGGGTCCCTACAATGAGCAGTTCTTC; CDR3 protein: CASSDPTQTSGGPYNEQFF
J gene: TRBJ1-5; clone size: .; V gene: TRBV4-1; D gene: .; CDR3 DNA: TGCGCCAGCAGCCAAGAGGGGCAGATCTATAGCAATCAGCCCCAGCATTTT; CDR3 protein: CASSQEGQIYSNQPQHF
J gene: TRBJ2-1; clone size: .; V gene: TRBV6-2/TRBV6-3; D gene: .; CDR3 DNA: TGTGCCAGCAGTTACTCGGTTGGCTCTTGGGAGCAGTTCTTC; CDR3 protein: CASSYSVGSWEQFF
J gene: TRBJ1-2; clone size: .; V gene: TRBV5-1; D gene: .; CDR3 DNA: TGCGCCAGCAGCTTGGAGGACAGTACCGGTAGAAACTACACCTTC; CDR3 protein: CASSLEDSTGRNYTF
J gene: TRBJ2-5; clone size: .; V gene: TRBV11-3; D gene: TRBD1; CDR3 DNA: TGTGCCAGCAGCTTAGGGTTAGGGACAGGGGGAGAAGAGACCCAGTACTTC; CDR3 protein: CASSLGLGTGGEETQYF
J gene: TRBJ1-1; clone size: .; V gene: TRBV28; D gene: TRBD1; CDR3 DNA: TGTGCCAGCAGGCTCCCTGGGATAGGGGGCCTGAGTGAAGCTTTCTTT; CDR3 protein: CASRLPGIGGLSEAFF
J gene: TRBJ2-7; clone size: .; V gene: TRBV6-2/TRBV6-3; D gene: TRBD2; CDR3 DNA: TGTGCCAGCAGTTTGGGAGGGTACGAGCAGTACTTC; CDR3 protein: CASSLGGYEQYF
J gene: TRBJ1-1; clone size: few; V gene: TRBV11-2; D gene: .; CDR3 DNA: TGTGCCAGCAGCTTCCCGACAGGACGGAACACTGAAGCTTTCTTT; CDR3 protein: CASSFPTGRNTEAFF
J gene: TRBJ1-2; clone size: .; V gene: TRBV12-3/TRBV12-4; D gene: TRBD1; CDR3 DNA: TGTGCCAGCAGTCCAGACAGGGAATATGGCTACACCTTC; CDR3 protein: CASSPDREYGYTF
J gene: TRBJ2-5; clone size: .; V gene: TRBV7-3; D gene: TRBD1; CDR3 DNA: TGTGCCAGCAGCCAAACTGGGACAGCCCGGTCAGAGACCCAGTACTTC; CDR3 protein: CASSQTGTARSETQYF
J gene: TRBJ1-4; clone size: .; V gene: TRBV29-1; D gene: .; CDR3 DNA: TGCAGCGTACGGGACCCAGGGGAAATTGGGAAACTGTTTTTT; CDR3 protein: CSVRDPGEIGKLFF
J gene: TRBJ1-1; clone size: .; V gene: TRBV14; D gene: .; CDR3 DNA: TGTGCCAGCAGCCAAGATAGCCGAGCCGCCGGCCGCCTATCGCCTGCTTTCTTT; CDR3 protein: CASSQDSRAAGRLSPAFF
J gene: TRBJ1-1; clone size: medium-sized; V gene: TRBV6-2/TRBV6-3; D gene: .; CDR3 DNA: TGTGCCAGCAGCAACAGGGAGAACACTGAAGCTTTCTTT; CDR3 protein: CASSNRENTEAFF
J gene: TRBJ2-2; clone size: .; V gene: TRBV10-2; D gene: .; CDR3 DNA: TGCGCCAGCAAAGTTAGCGGCGGGACCGGGGAGCTGTTTTTT; CDR3 protein: CASKVSGGTGELFF
J gene: TRBJ1-2; clone size: .; V gene: TRBV6-5; D gene: .; CDR3 DNA: TGTGCCAGCAGAGGGTGGACAGAGAGTTATGGCTACACCTTC; CDR3 protein: CASRGWTESYGYTF
J gene: TRBJ1-2; clone size: .; V gene: TRBV19; D gene: .; CDR3 DNA: TGTGCCAGTAGTCACCCCCCCAAGGCGGACTATGGCTACACCTTC; CDR3 protein: CASSHPPKADYGYTF
J gene: TRBJ2-3; clone size: .; V gene: TRBV6-5; D gene: .; CDR3 DNA: TGTGCCAGCAGTCAGGCCCTCATGAGCACAGATACGCAGTATTTT; CDR3 protein: CASSQALMSTDTQYF
J gene: TRBJ1-5; clone size: .; V gene: TRBV28; D gene: TRBD1; CDR3 DNA: TGTGCCATCAGATCACAGGGGAACTGGAATCAGCCCCAGCATTTT; CDR3 protein: CAIRSQGNWNQPQHF
J gene: TRBJ2-3; clone size: .; V gene: TRBV3-1/TRBV3-2; D gene: .; CDR3 DNA: TGTGCCAGCAGCTCAGGGGCAGATACGCAGTATTTT; CDR3 protein: CASSSGADTQYF
J gene: TRBJ2-7; clone size: .; V gene: TRBV6-4; D gene: TRBD2; CDR3 DNA: TGTGCCAGCAGTGACTCTGCGGGTAGTAGCGGGGGGGCGTACGAGCAGTACTTC; CDR3 protein: CASSDSAGSSGGAYEQYF
J gene: TRBJ1-1; clone size: .; V gene: TRBV7-2; D gene: .; CDR3 DNA: TGTGCCAGCAGCTTAGGGGGCGGAAGCGTTGAAGCTTTCTTT; CDR3 protein: CASSLGGGSVEAFF